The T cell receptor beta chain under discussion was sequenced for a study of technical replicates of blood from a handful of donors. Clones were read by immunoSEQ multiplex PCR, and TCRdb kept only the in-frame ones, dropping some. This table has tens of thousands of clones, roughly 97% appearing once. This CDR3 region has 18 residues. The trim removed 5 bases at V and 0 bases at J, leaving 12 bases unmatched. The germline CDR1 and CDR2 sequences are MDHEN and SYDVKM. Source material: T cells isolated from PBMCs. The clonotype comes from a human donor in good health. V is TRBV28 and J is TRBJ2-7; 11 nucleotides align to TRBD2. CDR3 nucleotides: TGTGCCAGCAGTCCCCGTCGTAGCGGGAGGGCCTTCTCCTACGAGCAGTACTTC. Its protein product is CASSPRRSGRAFSYEQYF.